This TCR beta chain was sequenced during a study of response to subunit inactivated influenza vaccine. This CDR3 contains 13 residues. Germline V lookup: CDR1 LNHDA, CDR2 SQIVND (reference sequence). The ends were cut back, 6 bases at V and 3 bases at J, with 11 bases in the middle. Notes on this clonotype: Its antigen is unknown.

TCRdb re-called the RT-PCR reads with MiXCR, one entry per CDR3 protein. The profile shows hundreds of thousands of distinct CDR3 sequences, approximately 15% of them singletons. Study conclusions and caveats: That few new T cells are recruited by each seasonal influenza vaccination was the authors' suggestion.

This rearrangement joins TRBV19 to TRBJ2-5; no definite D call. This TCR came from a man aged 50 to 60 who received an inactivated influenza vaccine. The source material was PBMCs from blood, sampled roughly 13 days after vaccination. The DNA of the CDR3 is TGTGCCAGTAGAAAAAACGTTGAAGAGACCCAGTACTTC. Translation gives CASRKNVEETQYF.